The 26 T cell receptor beta chains in this list originate from one sample, sequenced in a study of blood T cell repertoires in COVID-19. The repertoire was sequenced with immunoSEQ multiplex PCR; TCRdb's copy has only in-frame clones and lacks some. Of roughly 64,000 clones listed, roughly two thirds were seen once; the top ten hold around 54%. The sample was PBMCs or T cells enriched from blood (not recorded which). The source of these receptors is a woman in her sixties who had been exposed to COVID-19.

This clone was observed a handful of times. This chain joins TRBV6-5 and TRBJ2-7, with 7 bases that match TRBD1. Trimming removed 5 bases from V and 3 bases from J; junction bases left unmatched: 4. There are 13 residues in the CDR3. Germline V CDR1 and CDR2: MNHEY, SVGAGI. In DNA form, the CDR3 reads TGTGCCAGCAGTAGACAGGGTTACTACGAGCAGTACTTC. It is translated as CASSRQGYYEQYF.

The chain carries TRBV11-2 and TRBJ2-2; D unclear. The CDR3 covers 14 residues. V was clipped by 4 bases and J by 4 bases, with 10 bases between them. Germline V gene data show CDR1 as SGHAT and CDR2 as FQNNGV. The CDR3 nucleotides read TGTGCCAGCAGCTCACTCCCTAGCACCGGGGAGCTGTTTTTT. This sequence encodes CASSSLPSTGELFF.

The chain uses TRBV2 and TRBJ1-6, with 7 bases that match TRBD1. In germline, CDR1 is SNHLY, CDR2 FYNNEI. The CDR3 is made up of 17 amino acids. After removal of 5 bases from V and 0 bases from J, the junction contained 7 bases not matched to a gene. The CDR3 DNA reads TGTGCCAGCAGTCCCGGGACAGCAAGCTCCTATAATTCACCCCTCCACTTT. This sequence encodes CASSPGTASSYNSPLHF. The full variable domain, in which reference TRBV2 and TRBJ1-6 provide the parts outside the CDR3, is EPEVTQTPSHQVTQMGQEVILRCVPISNHLYFYWYRQILGQKVEFLVSFYNNEISEKSEIFDDQFSVERPDGSNFTLKIRSTKLEDSAMYFCASSPGTASSYNSPLHFGNGTRLTVT.

This clone appeared a few times. The chain is built from TRBV3-1 (or the pseudogene TRBV3-2) and TRBJ2-2; D uncertain. Germline assignment: CDR1 LGHDT and CDR2 YNNKEL (reference sequence). Trimming removed 2 bases at V and 5 bases at J, with 15 bases between. The CDR3 length is 16 residues. The CDR3 loop reads CASSQLLSGSTGELFF. The CDR3 DNA reads as TGTGCCAGCAGCCAACTTTTGTCAGGTTCAACCGGGGAGCTGTTTTTT.

The chain couples TRBV3-1 (or the pseudogene TRBV3-2) to TRBJ2-5; the D gene is possibly TRBD2 (6 bases). Germline CDR1 LGHDT, CDR2 YNNKEL (reference sequence). Trimming took 0 bases from V and 7 from J, leaving 6 bases between them. CDR3 length equals 12 residues. CDR3 residues: CASSQEGGTQYF. The CDR3 DNA reads as TGTGCCAGCAGCCAAGAGGGGGGGACCCAGTACTTC.

This chain links TRBV3-1 (or the pseudogene TRBV3-2) with TRBJ1-2; D is unclear. The V gene lost 5 bases and the J gene lost 3 bases, with 10 bases spanning the gap. Germline CDR1 reads LGHDT; CDR2 reads YNNKEL (reference sequence). The CDR3 sequence is 13 residues long. The CDR3 DNA reads as TGTGCCAGCAGCACTAGAGTAGACTATGGCTACACCTTC. Its translation is CASSTRVDYGYTF.

The chain has TRBV29-1 and TRBJ2-7; D possibly corresponds to TRBD1 (6 bases). Germline loops: CDR1 SQVTM, CDR2 ANQGSEA. The germline V and J ends were trimmed by 8 bases and 5 bases, with 19 bases remaining between them. This CDR3 spans 13 amino acids. The CDR3 is CSIIRDTVNEQYF. The CDR3 bases are TGCAGCATCATCCGGGACACAGTCAACGAGCAGTACTTC.

The chain couples TRBV18 to TRBJ2-3; 7 bases align to TRBD2. Germline lookup yields CDR1 KGHSH and CDR2 LQKENI. The CDR3 consists of 17 residues. J gave up 0 bases and V 3 bases, and 9 bases lay outside the gene matches. The CDR3 DNA follows: TGTGCCAGCTCACCCCTTCGGGCGGGGGAAAGCACAGATACGCAGTATTTT. This codes for CASSPLRAGESTDTQYF.

The genes are TRBV19 and TRBJ2-5, with D tentatively TRBD2 (6 bases). The CDR3 length is 13 residues. V lost 2 bases to trimming and J lost 5 bases, with 9 bases between them. Germline V gene lookup returns CDR1 LNHDA and CDR2 SQIVND (reference sequence). Written as DNA, the CDR3 is TGTGCCAGTAGTATAAGAGGAGGGGAGACCCAGTACTTC. This translates into CASSIRGGETQYF.

J is TRBJ2-6 and V is TRBV7-9, with D perhaps given as TRBD1 or TRBD2 (5 bases each). This CDR3 region has 20 residues. Trimming shortened V by 5 bases and J by 0 bases, and 23 bases separated the two germline ends. The germline V gene has CDR1 SEHNR and CDR2 FQNEAQ (reference sequence). As DNA, the CDR3 is TGTGCCAGCAGCACTAGGGGTGTGTCGGTGGAGAACTCTGGGGCCAACGTCCTGACTTTC. The encoded protein is CASSTRGVSVENSGANVLTF.

V and J are TRBV15 and TRBJ1-4; 8 positions agree with TRBD1. Per the germline V gene, CDR1 is LNHNV and CDR2 is YYDKDF (reference sequence). This CDR3 is built from 15 residues. The V segment lost 6 bases and the J segment 5 bases; nucleotides outside the gene matches: 8. The CDR3 here is CATSTGTGENEKLFF. The DNA for the CDR3 is TGTGCCACCAGTACCGGGACAGGCGAAAATGAAAAACTGTTTTTT.

The chain uses TRBV27 and TRBJ2-2; 9 positions match TRBD1. The CDR3 sequence is 15 residues long. Germline assignment: CDR1 MNHEY and CDR2 SMNVEV (reference sequence). V lost 6 bases to trimming and J lost 6 bases; unmatched junction nucleotides: 8. CDR3 bases: TGTGCCAGCAGACCCGGGACAGGGTACTCCGGGGAGCTGTTTTTT. It is translated as CASRPGTGYSGELFF.

The gene calls are TRBV5-6 and TRBJ1-1, with 8 positions matching TRBD1. Trimming took 4 bases from V and 13 from J; bases not matched to a gene: 9. This CDR3 region has 12 residues. In germline, CDR1 is SGHDT, CDR2 YYEEEE. CDR3 coding DNA: TGTGCCAGCAGCGTCAGACAGGGGCGGCGTTTCTTT. It codes for CASSVRQGRRFF. Complete variable domain (other parts from reference TRBV5-6 and TRBJ1-1): DAGVTQSPTHLIKTRGQQVTLRCSPKSGHDTVSWYQQALGQGPQFIFQYYEEEERQRGNFPDRFSGHQFPNYSSELNVNALLLGDSALYLCASSVRQGRRFFGQGTRLTVV.

The CDR3 DNA follows: TGTGCCAGCAAAGCCGAGAGGGGGATTGGACTAGCGGGGAACAATGAGCAGTTCTTC. Translated: CASKAERGIGLAGNNEQFF. The rearrangement uses TRBV27 and TRBJ2-1; TRBD2 agrees at 12 bases. The CDR3 spans 19 residues. The V gene's germline CDR1 is MNHEY and CDR2 SMNVEV (reference sequence). The ends lost 7 bases at V and 5 bases at J; junction bases unmatched: 18.

The chain couples TRBV30 to TRBJ1-1; unclear D gene. V was pared by 4 bases and J by 6 bases, with 15 bases between. This CDR3 has 13 amino acids. CDR1 GTSNPN and CDR2 SVGIG come from the germline V gene (reference sequence). For the CDR3, the DNA is TGTGCCTGGACCCAAAATGGAGACCCTGAAGCTTTCTTT. Residues: CAWTQNGDPEAFF.

The gene calls are TRBV5-4 and TRBJ1-5, with TRBD1 identical over 8 bases. The germline V gene has CDR1 SGHNT and CDR2 YYREEE (reference sequence). The CDR3 runs to 14 residues. V dropped 4 bases and J dropped 7; count of bases not matched to a gene: 7. For the CDR3, the DNA is TGTGCCAGCAGCGTCAGGGGGCACGGACAGCCCCAGCATTTT. This codes for CASSVRGHGQPQHF.

The sample holds a few counts of this clone. The chain uses TRBV19 and TRBJ1-1; D is perhaps TRBD1 (6 bases). The CDR3 sequence is 15 residues long. The germline gives CDR1 LNHDA, CDR2 SQIVND (reference sequence). The V end was cut by 4 bases, the J end by 1 base, with 13 bases between. This chain's CDR3 is CASSTPGHANTEAFF. Written as DNA, the CDR3 is TGTGCCAGTAGTACCCCGGGACACGCGAACACTGAAGCTTTCTTT.

This clone appeared a few times. The rearrangement uses TRBV30 and TRBJ2-7; TRBD1 agrees at 9 bases. The CDR3 covers 14 residues. CDR1 and CDR2 from the germline V gene are GTSNPN and SVGIG (reference sequence). Germline trimming cut 1 base from V and 5 bases from J; bases unmatched to any gene: 6. CDR3 sequence reads: CAWSGGTGFNEQYF. The CDR3 DNA is TGTGCCTGGAGTGGGGGGACAGGGTTTAACGAGCAGTACTTC.

The chain is built from TRBV30 and TRBJ1-1; D is undetermined. CDR3 length: 14 residues. V lost 1 base, J lost 1 base, and 10 bases lay in between. Per germline, CDR1 GTSNPN and CDR2 SVGIG (reference sequence). The CDR3 spells CAWSATGGNTEAFF. CDR3 bases: TGTGCCTGGAGTGCGACCGGAGGGAACACTGAAGCTTTCTTT.

The chain carries TRBV28 and TRBJ2-3; D may be TRBD2 (6 bases). The V end was cut by 6 bases, the J end by 2 bases, with 15 bases between. Per germline, CDR1 MDHEN and CDR2 SYDVKM. This CDR3 is built from 15 residues. CDR3: CASRRIRLVTDTQYF. The CDR3 DNA reads TGTGCCAGCAGAAGAATCCGACTAGTCACAGATACGCAGTATTTT. The entire variable domain, with the rest obtained from reference TRBV28 and TRBJ2-3, is as follows: DVKVTQSSRYLVKRTGEKVFLECVQDMDHENMFWYRQDPGLGLRLIYFSYDVKMKEKGDIPEGYSVSREKKERFSLILESASTNQTSMYLCASRRIRLVTDTQYFGPGTRLTVL.

This clone was seen more than once but under ten times. The chain combines TRBV24-1 with TRBJ1-1, with 7 bases lining up with TRBD1. This CDR3 comprises 13 residues. CDR1 KGHDR and CDR2 SFDVKD come from the germline V gene. With 9 bases clipped from V and 2 bases from J, the junction kept 5 bases outside the gene matches. CDR3 bases: TGTGCCACCCGGGGGACAGAAAACACTGAAGCTTTCTTT. As protein: CATRGTENTEAFF.

In its sample, this clone was seen many times. The chain employs TRBV5-1 and TRBJ2-1, with 12 bases identical to TRBD1. The CDR3 is 17 amino acids. V gave up 4 bases and J gave up 7 bases; unmatched junction bases: 12. From germline, CDR1 is SGHRS and CDR2 YFSETQ. In DNA form, the CDR3 reads TGCGCCAGCAGCAGAGACGGGACAGGGGGCTCCACGAATGAGCAGTTCTTC. Translation: CASSRDGTGGSTNEQFF.

This clone was detected many times. The chain is built from TRBV19 and TRBJ2-1; 7 bases are shared with TRBD1. V lost 1 base and J lost 9; bases outside the gene matches: 9. The CDR3 runs 15 residues. Per germline, CDR1 LNHDA and CDR2 SQIVND (reference sequence). CDR3 sequence reads: CASSIGQGGGTEQFF. The DNA of the CDR3 is TGTGCCAGTAGTATAGGACAGGGCGGAGGAACTGAGCAGTTCTTC.

This chain uses TRBV7-3 with TRBJ2-2, with TRBD1 matching 7 bases. Looked up from germline, CDR1 is SGHTA and CDR2 is FQGTGA. The CDR3 has 15 amino acids. V lost 5 bases and J lost 6; bases outside the gene matches: 9. CDR3 sequence: CASSATNRGSGELFF. As DNA, the CDR3 is TGTGCCAGCAGCGCCACAAACAGGGGATCCGGGGAGCTGTTTTTT.

This clone appeared a few times. The chain carries TRBV10-3 and TRBJ1-1, with 7 bases that match TRBD1. CDR3 length equals 13 residues. CDR1 ENHRY and CDR2 SYGVKD come from the germline V gene. With V trimmed by 5 bases and J by 3 bases, 3 bases remained unmatched. Written as DNA, the CDR3 is TGTGCCATCAGTAGACAGGGTGACACTGAAGCTTTCTTT. It encodes CAISRQGDTEAFF.

The V call is TRBV7-2, the J call TRBJ2-7; 8 nucleotides line up with TRBD1. Trimming took 6 bases from V and 7 from J; bases not matched to a gene: 11. Germline CDR1 SGHTA, CDR2 FQGNSA. This CDR3 is 14 amino acids long. CDR3: CASRADRAKGEQYF. The CDR3 region has the DNA TGTGCCAGCAGGGCGGACAGGGCAAAGGGAGAGCAGTACTTC.